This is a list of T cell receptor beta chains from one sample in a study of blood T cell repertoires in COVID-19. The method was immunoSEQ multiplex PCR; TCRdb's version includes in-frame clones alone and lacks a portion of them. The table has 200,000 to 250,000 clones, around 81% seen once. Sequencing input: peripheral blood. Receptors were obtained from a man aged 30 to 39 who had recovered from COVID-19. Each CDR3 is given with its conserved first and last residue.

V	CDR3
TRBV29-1	CSGRPSGGTETQYF
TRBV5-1	CASSQIRGHNTEAFF
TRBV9	CATSPLGASYNEQFF
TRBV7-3	CASSSKPNYGYTF
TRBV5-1	CASSPGQGEGYTF
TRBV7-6	CASSPGGWGPLSGYTF
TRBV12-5	CASGHGQLQETQYF
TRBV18	CASSPPGTGDEKLFF
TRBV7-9	CASTGRGSSPELFF
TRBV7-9	CASSLQSLRGDTQYF
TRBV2	CASTRDRNSYNEQFF
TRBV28	CASSKGQGNTGELFF
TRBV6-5	CASSPRAYGYTF
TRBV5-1	CASRKTGSGYTF
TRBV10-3	CAISESMAGAMNTEAFF
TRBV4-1	CASSQDTGTLDRELFF
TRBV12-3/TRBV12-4	CASRARGTYEQYF
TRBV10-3	CAISESAGIYNEQFF
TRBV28	CASSSTRGGTGELFF
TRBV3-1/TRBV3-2	CASSQELAGGRDTQYF
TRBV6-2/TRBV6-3	CASSYSDRGHEFF
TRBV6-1	CASSEFTDYGYTF
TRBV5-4	CASSRPSAVEGEAFF
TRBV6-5	CASSYSLLAGGLEQFF
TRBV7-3	CASSLGYSYEQYF
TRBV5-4	CASSLSGHTEAFF
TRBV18	CASSPGPAGDTIYF
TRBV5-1	CASSTTGTEPVELFF
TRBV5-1	CASSPTGILAKNIQYF
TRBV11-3	CASSFTGRTEAFF
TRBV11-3	CASSLVGGSTDTQYF
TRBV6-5	CASSYSRQATNGYTF
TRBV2	CASSEQSGNTIYF
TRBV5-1	CASTLSSYNEQFF
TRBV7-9	CASSLAGGETQYF
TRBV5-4	CASRPDDRGIHNEQFF
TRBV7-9	CASTPSGAFF
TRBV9	CASSAFTVTDTQYF
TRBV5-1	CASSPRLGYQETQYF
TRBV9	CASSETGTGNTIYF
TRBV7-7	CASSLMAAGGGDTQYF
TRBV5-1	CASQTGNTEAFF